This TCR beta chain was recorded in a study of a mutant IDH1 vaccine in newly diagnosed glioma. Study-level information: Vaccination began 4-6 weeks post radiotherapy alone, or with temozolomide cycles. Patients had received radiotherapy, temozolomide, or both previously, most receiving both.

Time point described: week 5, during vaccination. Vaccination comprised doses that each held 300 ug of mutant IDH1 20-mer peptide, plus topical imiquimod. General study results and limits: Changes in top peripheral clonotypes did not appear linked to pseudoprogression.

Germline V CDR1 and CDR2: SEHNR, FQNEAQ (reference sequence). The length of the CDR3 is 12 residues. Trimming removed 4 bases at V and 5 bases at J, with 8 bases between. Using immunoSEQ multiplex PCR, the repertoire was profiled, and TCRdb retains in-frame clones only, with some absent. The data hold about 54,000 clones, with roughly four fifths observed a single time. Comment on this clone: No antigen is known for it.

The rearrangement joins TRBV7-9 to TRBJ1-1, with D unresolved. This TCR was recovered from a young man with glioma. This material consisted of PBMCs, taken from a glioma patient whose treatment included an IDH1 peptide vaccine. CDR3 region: CASSSGETEAFF. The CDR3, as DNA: TGTGCCAGCAGCTCGGGAGAAACTGAAGCTTTCTTT.